This is a list of T cell receptor beta chains from one sample in a study of shared clonotypes between healthy human individuals. Data came from immunoSEQ multiplex PCR; TCRdb stores just in-frame clones and leaves some out. The repertoire includes 550,000 to 800,000 clones, roughly 70% of them detected once, and more than 1.5% sits in the top ten. Sequenced: memory CD4+ T cells sorted from blood. All receptors come from a woman aged 30 to 39 in good health. Both conserved end residues are part of each CDR3. The order of the fields is V gene, J gene, clone size, D gene, CDR3 DNA, CDR3 protein. The D gene is left open where the match is weak. The size of a clone is reported for some rows only, either as once, few or many, or as a class for expanded clones.

TRBV19	TRBJ2-5	NA	NA	TGTGCCACCCCCGGGGCGGCTCGGAGGGACCAGTACTTC	CATPGAARRDQYF
TRBV9	TRBJ1-4	many	TRBD1	TGTGCCAGCAGCGCCCGGACAGGGCCCTCAACTAATGAAAAACTGTTTTTT	CASSARTGPSTNEKLFF
TRBV28	TRBJ1-1	NA	NA	TGTGCCAGCAGGATGCAGCTAGATACTGAAGCTTTCTTT	CASRMQLDTEAFF
TRBV5-1	TRBJ1-2	NA	NA	TGCGCCAGCAGCTTTTCTCCAGGGAGCGACGGCTACACCTTC	CASSFSPGSDGYTF
TRBV6-1	TRBJ1-4	NA	TRBD1	TGTGCCAGCAGGGCCGGGACAGTCAATGAAAAACTGTTTTTT	CASRAGTVNEKLFF
TRBV4-1	TRBJ2-7	NA	TRBD1	TGCGCCAGCAGCCAAGGAGGAGGACAGGTTCGATACGAGCAGTACTTC	CASSQGGGQVRYEQYF
TRBV5-1	TRBJ2-3	NA	NA	TGCGCCAGCCGATCCGAGCTGTTAAGAAGGACTCCTTGGAGGACAGATACGCAGTATTTT	CASRSELLRRTPWRTDTQYF
TRBV19	TRBJ2-7	NA	NA	TGTGCCAGTAGTATAGGTACAGGGCGATTAGCCGAGCAGTACTTC	CASSIGTGRLAEQYF
TRBV2	TRBJ1-4	NA	NA	TGTGCCAGCAGTGAAGATCGGTTTTTTGAAAAACTGTTTTTT	CASSEDRFFEKLFF
TRBV9	TRBJ2-1	NA	NA	TGTGCCAGCAGCGTAGCTATCAGGGAAACCTACAATGAGCAGTTCTTC	CASSVAIRETYNEQFF
TRBV10-3	TRBJ2-5	NA	NA	TGTGCCATCAGTGAGCCGGGACGAGTCGAGGAGACCCAGTACTTC	CAISEPGRVEETQYF
TRBV7-3	TRBJ2-3	NA	NA	TGTGCCAGCAGCTTGCAACCGGGGAACACAGATACGCAGTATTTT	CASSLQPGNTDTQYF
TRBV30	TRBJ2-2	NA	NA	TGTGCCTGGAGTGGACTTAGAACCGGGGAGCTGTTTTTT	CAWSGLRTGELFF
TRBV2	TRBJ2-7	NA	TRBD2	TGTGCCAGCAGTGGGACTAGCGGCACCTACGAGCAGTACTTC	CASSGTSGTYEQYF
TRBV4-1	TRBJ1-5	NA	NA	TGCGCCAGCAGCCGCCAAGACGGCCGCAATCAGCCCCAGCATTTT	CASSRQDGRNQPQHF
TRBV2	TRBJ2-1	few	TRBD1	TGTGCCAGCAAGGGGACAGGGGCATGGAATGAGCAGTTCTTC	CASKGTGAWNEQFF
TRBV9	TRBJ2-3	NA	TRBD2	TGTGCCAGCAGCGTTCGAGCGGGAGGGCCGACAGATACGCAGTATTTT	CASSVRAGGPTDTQYF
TRBV28	TRBJ1-3	NA	NA	TGTGCCAGCAGGGATCAAACTAGGGTCTCAGGAAACACCATATATTTT	CASRDQTRVSGNTIYF
TRBV28	TRBJ2-7	few	NA	TGTGCCAGCAGTTTCGTCGGAGAATCCTACGAGCAGTACTTC	CASSFVGESYEQYF
TRBV5-1	TRBJ1-2	NA	NA	TGCGCCAGCAGCTTGGGAGACACAAAAGCACGGGGCTACACCTTC	CASSLGDTKARGYTF
TRBV2	TRBJ1-5	NA	TRBD1	TGTGCCAGCAGTCTGGGGTCAGGGGGGAAGCCCCAGCATTTT	CASSLGSGGKPQHF
TRBV28	TRBJ2-5	NA	NA	TGTGCCAGCAGCTCTCTGGGGGAGGAGACCCAGTACTTC	CASSSLGEETQYF
TRBV12-5	TRBJ2-3	few	NA	TGTGCTAGTGGTTCCTCATTAACCGGGACAAGTATCTTTAGCACAGATACGCAGTATTTT	CASGSSLTGTSIFSTDTQYF
TRBV11-3	TRBJ2-5	NA	NA	TGTGCCAGCAGCGCAAAGATCTGGCTAGCGCAACAAGAGACCCAGTACTTC	CASSAKIWLAQQETQYF
TRBV4-2	TRBJ2-3	NA	TRBD2	TGTGCCAGCAGCCAACCGGGACTAGCGGGGGGGAGCACAGATACGCAGTATTTT	CASSQPGLAGGSTDTQYF
TRBV5-1	TRBJ2-3	once	NA	TGTGCCAGCAGCCCCTTAGGGGACACAGATACGCAGTATTTT	CASSPLGDTDTQYF
TRBV29-1	TRBJ2-5	NA	NA	TGCAGCGCCGAGGCGGAGACCCAGTACTTC	CSAEAETQYF
TRBV25-1	TRBJ1-1	NA	TRBD1	TGTGCCAGCAGTGAACGCGCAGGGGGAGCTTTCTTT	CASSERAGGAFF
TRBV28	TRBJ2-2	few	TRBD1	TGTGCCAGTTGGGACAGGGGGACCGGGGAGCTGTTTTTT	CASWDRGTGELFF
TRBV5-1	TRBJ2-2	NA	TRBD2	TGCGCCAGCAGCTTGGAAGCTAGCGGGAACACCGGGGAGCTGTTTTTT	CASSLEASGNTGELFF
TRBV19	TRBJ2-7	once	NA	TGTGCCAGTAGCGTCCAGACTTCCTCCTACGAGCAGTACTTC	CASSVQTSSYEQYF
TRBV5-1	TRBJ1-1	NA	NA	TGCGCCAGCAGCTTGGGCGCGACGGTGAACACTGAAGCTTTCTTT	CASSLGATVNTEAFF
TRBV6-6	TRBJ1-4	few	NA	TGTGCCAGCTCCAGATCAACTAATGAAAAACTGTTTTTT	CASSRSTNEKLFF
TRBV6-1	TRBJ2-5	NA	NA	TGTGCCAGCAGGACACAGGATCGGGAGACCCAGTACTTC	CASRTQDRETQYF
TRBV10-1	TRBJ2-3	NA	TRBD2	TGCGCCAGCAGTGAGTCGGTCGGGAGGGCCTCAGATACGCAGTATTTT	CASSESVGRASDTQYF
TRBV19	TRBJ1-2	few	NA	TGTGCCAGTAGTATCAGTCTTTCGGACGGCTACACCTTC	CASSISLSDGYTF
TRBV5-6	TRBJ2-3	NA	NA	TGTGCCAGCAGCTTGGGTCCGGGCGGGCCCATATCGGATACGCAGTATTTT	CASSLGPGGPISDTQYF
TRBV5-5	TRBJ2-2	NA	NA	TGTGCCAGCAGCTTGTTCGGGCGGGGGAACACCGGGGAGCTGTTTTTT	CASSLFGRGNTGELFF
TRBV19	TRBJ2-5	NA	TRBD1	TGTGCCAGTAGTATAGAGAAGGGGGCCGGCCAGTACTTC	CASSIEKGAGQYF
TRBV6-1	TRBJ1-4	once	NA	TGTGCCAGCAGTTCAAGGTACGGAGTGCGGGAAAAACTGTTTTTT	CASSSRYGVREKLFF
TRBV19	TRBJ1-1	NA	NA	TGTGCCAGTAGTTTGACCAGCGGGATGAACACTGAAGCTTTCTTT	CASSLTSGMNTEAFF
TRBV14	TRBJ2-4	few	NA	TGTGCCAGCAGCCAAGCGCTGGACGGGAAAAACATTCAGTACTTC	CASSQALDGKNIQYF
TRBV2	TRBJ2-2	NA	NA	TGTGCCAGCAGTGAGCTATCTAGCGTGAACACCGGGGAGCTGTTTTTT	CASSELSSVNTGELFF
TRBV7-8	TRBJ1-4	NA	NA	TGTGCCAGCAGCTTATATTTAGGGGTCCAGTCAAATGAAAAACTGTTTTTT	CASSLYLGVQSNEKLFF
TRBV19	TRBJ2-1	NA	NA	TGTGCCAGTAGTATTGTGCCAGTCAGGGAGCAGTTCTTC	CASSIVPVREQFF